This T cell receptor (beta chain) was sequenced for a study of T-cell reconstitution after alpha-beta-depleted transplantation in children. There are a few counts of this clonotype. The library targeted TCRbeta and was prepared with unique molecular identifiers. TCRdb fed the PCR reads into MiXCR, producing one record per CDR3 protein. The table shows roughly 400,000 distinct CDR3 sequences, with roughly 22% occurring only once. Sequencing was performed on PBMCs from the stem cell graft donor, taken from the stem cell graft. This clonotype was obtained from a human donor who donated a stem cell graft to a child with acute myeloid leukemia.

DNA for the CDR3: TGTGCCAGCAGTTTCGTGCTAGCGGGAGTGATCGAGCAGTACTTC. Translation gives CASSFVLAGVIEQYF. V usage is TRBV27 and J usage is TRBJ2-7; 10 bases are a match to TRBD2. Germline CDR1 is MNHEY and CDR2 is SMNVEV (reference sequence). There are 15 residues in the CDR3. The ends lost 3 bases at V and 6 bases at J; junction bases unmatched: 8.